Below, one T cell receptor beta chain is given with its context. Its antigen is unidentified. This record comes from a study of OX40 agonist ivuxolimab in advanced cancers. For the study at large: A history of anti-PD-1, anti-PD-L1 or anti-CTLA-4 therapy was acceptable, and 40% had some.

Study observations and caveats: Low normalized T-cell clonal expansion also characterized some of the nonresponders.

The CDR3 loop spans 19 amino acids. Trimming cost V 2 bases and J 0 bases; bases outside gene matches: 12. Germline-derived CDR1 and CDR2 are MDHEN and SYDVKM. The data were produced by immunoSEQ multiplex PCR, yet TCRdb's version contains in-frame clones alone and is incomplete. The sample holds some 80,000 clones, 85% to 95% seen once. This chain uses TRBV28 with TRBJ2-4; 8 bases are a match to TRBD2. This clonotype was obtained from an adult with an advanced solid tumor such as melanoma, head and neck, liver or kidney cancer. The source was CD4+ or CD8+ T cells sorted from blood, collected in a trial of the OX40 agonist ivuxolimab. This CDR3 is CASSLRRDSGNVAKNIQYF. The CDR3 region has the DNA TGTGCCAGCAGTTTACGGCGGGATAGCGGGAACGTAGCCAAAAACATTCAGTACTTC.